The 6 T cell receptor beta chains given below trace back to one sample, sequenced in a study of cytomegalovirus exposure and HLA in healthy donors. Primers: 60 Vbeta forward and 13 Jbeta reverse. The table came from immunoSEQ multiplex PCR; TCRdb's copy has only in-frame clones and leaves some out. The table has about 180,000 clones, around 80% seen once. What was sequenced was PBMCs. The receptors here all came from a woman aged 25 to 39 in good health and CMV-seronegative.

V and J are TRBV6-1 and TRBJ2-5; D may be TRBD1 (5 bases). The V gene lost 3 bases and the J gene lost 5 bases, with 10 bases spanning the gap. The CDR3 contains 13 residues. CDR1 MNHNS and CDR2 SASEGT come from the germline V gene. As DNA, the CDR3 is TGTGCCAGCAGTGAGGCAGGGTGGGAGACCCAGTACTTC. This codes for CASSEAGWETQYF.

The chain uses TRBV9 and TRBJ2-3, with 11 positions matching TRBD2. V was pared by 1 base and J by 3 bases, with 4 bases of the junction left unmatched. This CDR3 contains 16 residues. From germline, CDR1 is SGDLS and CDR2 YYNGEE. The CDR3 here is CASSVTSGGRTDTQYF. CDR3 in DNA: TGTGCCAGCAGCGTAACTAGCGGGGGACGGACAGATACGCAGTATTTT.

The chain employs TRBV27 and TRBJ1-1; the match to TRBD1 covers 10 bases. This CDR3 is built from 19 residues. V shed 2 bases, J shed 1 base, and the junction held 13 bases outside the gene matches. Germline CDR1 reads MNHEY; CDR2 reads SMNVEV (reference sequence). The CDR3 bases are TGTGCCAGCAGTTTACGTTACCGGGACAGGGGCCTACGGAACACTGAAGCTTTCTTT. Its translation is CASSLRYRDRGLRNTEAFF.

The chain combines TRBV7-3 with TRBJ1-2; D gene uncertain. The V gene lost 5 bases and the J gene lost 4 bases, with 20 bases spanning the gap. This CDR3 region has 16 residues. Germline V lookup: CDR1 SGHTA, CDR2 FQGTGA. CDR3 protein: CASSPAIRQSIYGYTF. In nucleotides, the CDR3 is TGTGCCAGCAGCCCCGCTATTCGACAAAGCATCTATGGCTACACCTTC.

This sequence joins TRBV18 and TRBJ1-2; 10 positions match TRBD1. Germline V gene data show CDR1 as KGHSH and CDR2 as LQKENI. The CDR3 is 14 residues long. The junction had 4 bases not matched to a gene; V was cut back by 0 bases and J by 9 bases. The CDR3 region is CASSPPDRGTSYTF. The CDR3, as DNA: TGTGCCAGCTCACCACCGGACAGGGGGACGAGCTACACCTTC. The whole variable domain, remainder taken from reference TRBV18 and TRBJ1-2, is NAGVMQNPRHLVRRRGQEARLRCSPMKGHSHVYWYRQLPEEGLKFMVYLQKENIIDESGMPKERFSAEFPKEGPSILRIQQVVRGDSAAYFCASSPPDRGTSYTFGSGTRLTVV.

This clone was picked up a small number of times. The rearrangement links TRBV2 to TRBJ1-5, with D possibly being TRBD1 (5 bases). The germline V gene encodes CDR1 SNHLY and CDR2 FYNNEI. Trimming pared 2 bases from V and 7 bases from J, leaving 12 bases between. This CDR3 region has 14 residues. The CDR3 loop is CASSERRQPQPQHF. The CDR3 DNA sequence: TGTGCCAGCAGTGAACGGAGACAGCCCCAGCCCCAGCATTTT. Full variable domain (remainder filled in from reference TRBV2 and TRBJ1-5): EPEVTQTPSHQVTQMGQEVILRCVPISNHLYFYWYRQILGQKVEFLVSFYNNEISEKSEIFDDQFSVERPDGSNFTLKIRSTKLEDSAMYFCASSERRQPQPQHFGDGTRLSIL.